Listed below are T cell receptor beta chains from one sample, sequenced in a study of early T cells in non-severe SARS-CoV-2 infection. TCRdb reprocessed the 5' RACE reads via MiXCR and lists one record per CDR3 protein. The sample shows some 91,000 distinct CDR3 sequences, 14% to 15% of them seen only once. The sequenced sample consisted of whole blood. These receptors originate from an adult who was a healthcare worker with PCR-confirmed SARS-CoV-2 infection or an uninfected control (not recorded which). The CDR3 runs from the conserved cysteine through the conserved F or W. A D gene is named only where the DNA matches it firmly. Only part of the rows carry a size: once, few, many, or a class if the clone is expanded.

v_call: TRBV4-1
d_call: TRBD1
clone_size: many
j_call: TRBJ1-6
cdr3_nt: TGCGCCAGCAGGGCCGGGACAGGGGCCCTTACAAGATCACCCCTCCACTTT
cdr3_aa: CASRAGTGALTRSPLHF

v_call: TRBV4-1
d_call: -
clone_size: few
j_call: TRBJ2-7
cdr3_nt: TGCGCCAGCAGCCAAGATGCAGGGGAGGACGAGCAGTACTTC
cdr3_aa: CASSQDAGEDEQYF

v_call: TRBV7-2
d_call: TRBD1
clone_size: -
j_call: TRBJ2-7
cdr3_nt: TGTGCCAGCAGCCGTAGGGACAGCCGAGCCTACGAGCAGTACTTC
cdr3_aa: CASSRRDSRAYEQYF

v_call: TRBV10-3
d_call: -
clone_size: many
j_call: TRBJ2-4
cdr3_nt: TGTGCCATCAGTGATTCGAGGGCAGGGGTCAAAAACATTCAGTACTTC
cdr3_aa: CAISDSRAGVKNIQYF

v_call: TRBV18
d_call: TRBD2
clone_size: -
j_call: TRBJ2-1
cdr3_nt: TGTGCCAGCTCACCACCGACTAGCGGGACCTCCTACAATGAGCAGTTCTTC
cdr3_aa: CASSPPTSGTSYNEQFF

v_call: TRBV12-3/TRBV12-4
d_call: -
clone_size: -
j_call: TRBJ2-3
cdr3_nt: TGTGCCAGCACTAGGACCAATACGCAGTATTTT
cdr3_aa: CASTRTNTQYF

v_call: TRBV18
d_call: -
clone_size: many
j_call: TRBJ1-3
cdr3_nt: TGTGCCAGCTCACTCCGAAGGGGCTCATCTGGAAACACCATATATTTT
cdr3_aa: CASSLRRGSSGNTIYF

v_call: TRBV19
d_call: -
clone_size: -
j_call: TRBJ2-1
cdr3_nt: TGTGCCAGCAGGACAGTGGATAGCTCCTACAATGAGCAGTTCTTC
cdr3_aa: CASRTVDSSYNEQFF

v_call: TRBV30
d_call: -
clone_size: -
j_call: TRBJ2-7
cdr3_nt: TGTGCCTGGAGTGTACCAAAGCCCAGGTCTTCACTCTACGAGCAGTACTTC
cdr3_aa: CAWSVPKPRSSLYEQYF

v_call: TRBV9
d_call: -
clone_size: many
j_call: TRBJ2-3
cdr3_nt: TGTGCCAGCAGCCTGGGGCCGAGCACAGATACGCAGTATTTT
cdr3_aa: CASSLGPSTDTQYF